A single count supports the clone carrying this TCR beta chain. Its target is unknown. The sample belongs to a study of shared clonotypes between healthy human individuals. The method was immunoSEQ multiplex PCR; TCRdb's version includes in-frame clones alone and lacks a portion of them. In the table there are more than 550,000 clones, around 91% of which are singletons. The length of the CDR3 is 16 residues. Germline lookup yields CDR1 SGHAT and CDR2 FQNNGV. With 6 bases removed from V and 0 bases from J, the gap between germline ends came to 18 bases. CD8 memory cells included CD45RO+ cells plus CCR7-negative CD45RA+ TemRA cells. Points from the study as a whole: In having few donors, the study represented limited genetic and exposure-history diversity.

The chain couples TRBV11-2 to TRBJ2-7; maybe TRBD2 (5 bases). The source material was memory CD8+ T cells from PBMCs. Stated subset: CD45RO+ cells pooled with CCR7-negative TemRA cells. This TCR was sampled from a man between 18 and 29 years old in good health. Some clones in this sample may be carry-over from other donors' samples. The CDR3 region has the DNA TGTGCCAGCAGGGACCATACCGGACGGGGCTCCTACGAGCAGTACTTC. Protein sequence: CASRDHTGRGSYEQYF.